This entry lists 17 T cell receptor beta chains sequenced from one sample in a study of T cell responses to AZD1222 COVID-19 vaccine. Measured with immunoSEQ multiplex PCR; TCRdb has only the in-frame clones, and not every one. Counted here are 80,000 to 100,000 clones, roughly 85% occurring once; the ten biggest clones make up about 12%. Sequencing used peripheral blood, obtained 28 days after the second AZD1222 dose. These receptors all come from an adult who received the AZD1222 COVID-19 vaccine.

In regard to this clone: At one boundary the junction diverges from the germline segment, which might be a read error. This sequence joins TRBV11-3 and TRBJ1-3; D is undetermined. Germline V gives CDR1 SGHNT, CDR2 YENEEA. The CDR3 totals 15 residues. CDR3 coding DNA: TGTGCCAGCAGTTTAGCCGTGGAGTTAGGAAACACCATATATTTT. It specifies CASSLAVELGNTIYF.

This clone occurred once. This chain joins TRBV29-1 and TRBJ1-1, with D hard to call. Germline lookup yields CDR1 SQVTM and CDR2 ANQGSEA. The CDR3 is 13 amino acids. The V gene lost 1 base and the J gene lost 0 bases, with 6 bases spanning the gap. The CDR3: CSVEGRLNTEAFF. CDR3 sequence (DNA): TGCAGCGTTGAAGGCCGCCTGAACACTGAAGCTTTCTTT.

The rearrangement joins TRBV29-1 to TRBJ2-7; TRBD1 agrees at 7 bases. Trimming cost V 3 bases and J 4 bases; bases outside gene matches: 6. This CDR3 has 13 amino acids. In germline, CDR1 is SQVTM, CDR2 ANQGSEA. CDR3 region: CSVEVGRGYEQYF. The CDR3 nucleotides are TGCAGCGTTGAGGTGGGCAGGGGGTACGAGCAGTACTTC.

This chain connects TRBV19 to TRBJ2-2; D is ambiguous. Germline V gives CDR1 LNHDA, CDR2 SQIVND (reference sequence). V was cut by 3 bases and J by 3 bases, with 11 bases left in between. The CDR3 runs 15 residues. CDR3 in DNA: TGTGCCAGTAGTATTGGGGTCGTTGACACCGGGGAGCTGTTTTTT. Protein product: CASSIGVVDTGELFF.

The chain joins TRBV11-3 to TRBJ2-3; 11 bases agree with TRBD2. Per the germline V gene, CDR1 is SGHNT and CDR2 is YENEEA. V shed 7 bases, J shed 2 bases, and the junction held 14 bases outside the gene matches. The CDR3 consists of 18 residues. The CDR3 bases are TGTGCCAGCAACGAGAGTGTAGTAGCGGGGGGGCCCACAGATACGCAGTATTTT. Its protein product is CASNESVVAGGPTDTQYF.

This chain uses TRBV9 with TRBJ1-3; D remains unclear. The CDR3 sequence is 15 residues long. Germline V gene lookup returns CDR1 SGDLS and CDR2 YYNGEE. Trimming took off 1 base at V and 0 bases at J, with 8 bases between the two ends. The CDR3 spells CASSVSQDSGNTIYF. The CDR3 nucleotides are TGTGCCAGCAGCGTAAGCCAGGACTCTGGAAACACCATATATTTT.

This chain links TRBV19 with TRBJ2-2; tentative D call: TRBD2 (5 bases). CDR3 size: 13 residues. Trimming pared 1 base from V and 5 bases from J, leaving 5 bases between. CDR1 and CDR2 (germline): LNHDA, SQIVND (reference sequence). This chain's CDR3 is CASSIGGTGELFF. The CDR3 nucleotides are TGTGCCAGTAGTATAGGCGGGACCGGGGAGCTGTTTTTT.

Only one count was recorded for this clone. The V call is TRBV11-2, the J call TRBJ2-7; D is undetermined. The CDR3 runs 13 residues. Germline-derived CDR1 and CDR2 are SGHAT and FQNNGV. Between the trimmed V and J ends, which lost 0 bases and 12 bases, there was a span of 15 bases. The CDR3 here is CASSLDPVGPWYV. The CDR3, as DNA: TGTGCCAGCAGCTTAGATCCTGTTGGTCCCTGGTACGTC.

The chain recombines TRBV7-8 with TRBJ2-1; 7 bases map to TRBD1. Trimming took 3 bases from V and 2 from J; bases not matched to a gene: 13. Germline values: CDR1 SGHVS, CDR2 FQNEAQ. This CDR3 spans 18 amino acids. The CDR3 DNA reads TGTGCCAGCAGCTTGCTTGGCCCCGACAGGGATCCCTACAATGAGCAGTTCTTC. Amino acid sequence: CASSLLGPDRDPYNEQFF.

The J gene is TRBJ2-1, the V gene TRBV4-3; the match to TRBD2 covers 10 bases. V lost 4 bases to trimming and J lost 0 bases; unmatched junction nucleotides: 18. CDR3 length equals 21 residues. CDR1 and CDR2 (germline): LGHNA, YSLEER. The CDR3 bases are TGCGCCAGCAGCCGGGACAGACAGGGGCTGACTAGCGGGTTCTCCTACAATGAGCAGTTCTTC. Its translation: CASSRDRQGLTSGFSYNEQFF.

The chain combines TRBV21-1 with TRBJ2-7; the DNA was not used to check the table's D call, TRBD1. TRBV21-1 is flagged as a pseudogene. This CDR3 is built from 14 residues. The CDR3 nucleotides read TGTGCCAGCAGCCCTGGGGACACTTCCTACGAGCAGTACTTC. Protein: CASSPGDTSYEQYF.

The V call is TRBV18, the J call TRBJ1-5, with D unresolved. The germline gives CDR1 KGHSH, CDR2 LQKENI. The CDR3 extends over 16 amino acids. With 3 bases removed from V and 2 bases from J, the gap between germline ends came to 14 bases. CDR3 sequence reads: CASSPPSTTGNQPQHF. CDR3 nucleotides: TGTGCCAGCTCACCTCCTAGTACGACGGGCAATCAGCCCCAGCATTTT.

The chain uses TRBV4-1 and TRBJ1-1; D remains unclear. V dropped 3 bases and J dropped 2 bases, with 7 bases sitting between them. Germline CDR1 is MGHRA and CDR2 is YSYEKL. The length of the CDR3 is 13 residues. CDR3 residues: CASSHRENTEAFF. The CDR3 DNA follows: TGCGCCAGCAGCCATAGAGAAAACACTGAAGCTTTCTTT.

The chain joins TRBV2 to TRBJ2-3; TRBD2 matches at 7 bases. The germline gives CDR1 SNHLY, CDR2 FYNNEI. This CDR3 has 15 residues. V trimming: 7 bases; J trimming: 3 bases; junction bases outside the gene matches: 10. The CDR3 here is CASTKRGGTTDTQYF. The CDR3 DNA reads TGTGCCAGCACTAAGCGGGGAGGGACGACAGATACGCAGTATTTT.

The chain links TRBV29-1 to TRBJ2-1; 11 nucleotides align to TRBD2. The V and J ends lost 6 bases and 4 bases, in that order; junction bases with no gene match: 5. Per the germline V gene, CDR1 is SQVTM and CDR2 is ANQGSEA. The CDR3 contains 14 residues. The CDR3 here is CSVLLAGAYNEQFF. The DNA for the CDR3 is TGCAGCGTCTTACTAGCGGGAGCATACAATGAGCAGTTCTTC.

This rearrangement joins TRBV3-1 (or the pseudogene TRBV3-2) to TRBJ1-2, with a tentative D call TRBD1 (6 bases). From germline, CDR1 is LGHDT and CDR2 YNNKEL (reference sequence). V was clipped by 3 bases and J by 6 bases, with 14 bases between them. CDR3 size: 14 residues. CDR3 nucleotides: TGTGCCAGCAGCCAGATGGGGGGGGCTAATGGCTACACCTTC. Translation: CASSQMGGANGYTF.

The chain joins TRBV27 to TRBJ1-6; a possible D gene is TRBD1 (6 bases). Germline V CDR1 and CDR2: MNHEY, SMNVEV (reference sequence). The CDR3 contains 14 residues. V was trimmed by 6 bases and J by 7 bases, leaving 13 bases between them. In nucleotides, the CDR3 is TGTGCCAGCAGACTCGGGACAAACAATTCACCCCTCCACTTT. It specifies CASRLGTNNSPLHF.